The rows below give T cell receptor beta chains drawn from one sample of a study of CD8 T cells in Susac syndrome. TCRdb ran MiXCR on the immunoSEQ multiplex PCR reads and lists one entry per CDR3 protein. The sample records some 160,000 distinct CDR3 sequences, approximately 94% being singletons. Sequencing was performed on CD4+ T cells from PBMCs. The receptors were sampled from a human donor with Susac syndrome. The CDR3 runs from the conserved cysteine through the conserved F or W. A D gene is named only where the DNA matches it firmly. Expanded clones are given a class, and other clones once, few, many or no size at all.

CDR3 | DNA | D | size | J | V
CASSQVVAGGPVAQYF | TGCGCCAGCAGCCAAGTTGTAGCGGGAGGGCCAGTTGCGCAGTACTTC | TRBD2 | . | TRBJ2-7 | TRBV4-1
CASSMGTGGRETQYF | TGTGCCAGTAGTATGGGGACAGGGGGCAGGGAGACCCAGTACTTC | TRBD1 | . | TRBJ2-5 | TRBV19
CASSPRTGNHYNEQFF | TGCGCCAGCAGCCCGAGGACAGGGAATCACTACAATGAGCAGTTCTTC | TRBD1 | once | TRBJ2-1 | TRBV10-1
CASHSGSLVDEQFF | TGCGCCAGTCATAGCGGGAGCCTGGTGGATGAGCAGTTCTTC | TRBD2 | . | TRBJ2-1 | TRBV5-1
CASKETSGKSSYEQYF | TGTGCCAGCAAGGAGACTAGCGGGAAGAGCTCCTACGAGCAGTACTTC | TRBD2 | . | TRBJ2-7 | TRBV6-1
CASSQESGRQGPSYF | TGCGCCAGCAGCCAAGAGTCAGGGAGGCAGGGGCCCTCGTACTTC | . | . | TRBJ2-5 | TRBV4-1
CASSIKPNYGYTF | TGTGCCAGCAGCATAAAGCCTAACTATGGCTACACCTTC | . | . | TRBJ1-2 | TRBV5-4
CASAPAAGETNSPLHF | TGTGCTAGTGCCCCGGCGGCTGGCGAAACAAATTCACCCCTCCACTTT | . | . | TRBJ1-6 | TRBV12-5
CSAPGFEVGYGYTF | TGCAGTGCTCCCGGGTTCGAGGTAGGATATGGCTACACCTTC | . | . | TRBJ1-2 | TRBV20-1
CSARSGTSPNEQFF | TGCAGTGCCAGGTCCGGGACTAGCCCTAATGAGCAGTTCTTC | TRBD2 | . | TRBJ2-1 | TRBV20-1
CASSLSSGPAIAGYTF | TGTGCCAGCAGTTTATCATCCGGTCCAGCCATTGCTGGCTACACCTTC | . | once | TRBJ1-2 | TRBV6-5
CASRRQGAGEKLFF | TGTGCCAGCAGAAGACAGGGGGCGGGGGAAAAACTGTTTTTT | TRBD1 | once | TRBJ1-4 | TRBV6-5
CASGNQETQYF | TGTGCTAGTGGCAATCAAGAGACCCAGTACTTC | . | . | TRBJ2-5 | TRBV12-5
CASSWGSSGANVLTF | TGTGCCAGCAGTTGGGGGAGCTCTGGGGCCAACGTCCTGACTTTC | . | . | TRBJ2-6 | TRBV6-5
CASSLGQNSYEQYF | TGCGCCAGCAGCCTGGGACAGAACTCCTACGAGCAGTACTTC | TRBD1 | . | TRBJ2-7 | TRBV5-1
CASSFIEDGNIQYF | TGTGCCAGCAGCTTCATCGAAGACGGGAACATTCAGTACTTC | . | . | TRBJ2-4 | TRBV7-9
CASGLGTQKYTQYF | TGTGCTAGTGGTTTGGGGACCCAAAAATATACGCAGTATTTT | . | . | TRBJ2-3 | TRBV12-5
CASSSQGHNQPQHF | TGTGCCAGCAGCTCCCAGGGGCACAATCAGCCCCAGCATTTT | . | . | TRBJ1-5 | TRBV5-6
CATSAGGNGELFF | TGTGCCACGAGTGCAGGGGGCAACGGGGAGCTGTTTTTT | TRBD1 | . | TRBJ2-2 | TRBV24-1
CATSRDQAETQYF | TGTGCCACCAGCAGAGACCAGGCGGAGACCCAGTACTTC | . | . | TRBJ2-5 | TRBV15
CASSKAGPPSSYNEQFF | TGTGCCAGCAGCAAAGCCGGCCCCCCAAGCTCCTACAATGAGCAGTTCTTC | . | . | TRBJ2-1 | TRBV21-1
CASGLAPTGTARQPQHF | TGTGCTAGTGGTTTGGCGCCCACAGGGACAGCAAGGCAGCCCCAGCATTTT | TRBD1 | once | TRBJ1-5 | TRBV12-5
CASSKSDPGETQYF | TGTGCCAGCAGCAAATCGGACCCGGGGGAGACCCAGTACTTC | . | . | TRBJ2-5 | TRBV21-1
CASSQPGTLSYEQYF | TGCGCCAGCAGCCAACCCGGGACACTCTCCTACGAGCAGTACTTC | . | once | TRBJ2-7 | TRBV4-1
CASGLERVTGELFF | TGTGCTAGTGGTTTGGAGAGGGTTACCGGGGAGCTGTTTTTT | . | . | TRBJ2-2 | TRBV12-5
CASSVDVNDRWPQHF | TGTGCCAGCAGCGTAGACGTTAATGACAGATGGCCCCAGCATTTT | . | once | TRBJ1-5 | TRBV9
CSAIRTGTTDTQYF | TGCAGTGCTATACGGACAGGGACCACAGATACGCAGTATTTT | TRBD1 | . | TRBJ2-3 | TRBV20-1
CASFRLAETDTQYF | TGTGCCAGCTTCCGACTAGCGGAGACAGATACGCAGTATTTT | TRBD2 | . | TRBJ2-3 | TRBV18
CASSVGGRGEKLFF | TGTGCCAGCAGCGTAGGGGGCCGAGGTGAAAAACTGTTTTTT | . | . | TRBJ1-4 | TRBV9
CASSLAGTGAYEQYF | TGTGCCAGCAGCTTAGCCGGGACAGGGGCCTACGAGCAGTACTTC | TRBD1 | . | TRBJ2-7 | TRBV7-9
CSAPLAGSDTQYF | TGCAGTGCTCCTCTAGCAGGGTCGGATACGCAGTATTTT | . | . | TRBJ2-3 | TRBV20-1
CASSRGTFQETQYF | TGCGCCAGCAGCCGGGGGACTTTCCAAGAGACCCAGTACTTC | . | . | TRBJ2-5 | TRBV5-1
CSPLWGTAPDEQFF | TGCAGTCCACTTTGGGGGACCGCTCCGGATGAGCAGTTCTTC | . | . | TRBJ2-1 | TRBV20-1
CSASIWAETQYF | TGCAGTGCTAGTATCTGGGCAGAGACCCAGTACTTC | . | . | TRBJ2-5 | TRBV20-1
CASSASSYEQYF | TGTGCCAGCAGTGCGAGCTCCTACGAGCAGTACTTC | . | . | TRBJ2-7 | TRBV2
CASSLVGGKTQYF | TGTGCCAGCAGTTTAGTAGGGGGAAAGACCCAGTACTTC | . | . | TRBJ2-5 | TRBV28
CASSQTGTGHNEQFF | TGCGCCAGCAGCCAGACCGGGACAGGTCACAATGAGCAGTTCTTC | TRBD1 | . | TRBJ2-1 | TRBV4-1
CASSVGAGGYTF | TGTGCCAGCAGTGTGGGGGCAGGGGGCTACACCTTC | . | . | TRBJ1-2 | TRBV25-1
CASSPQGSKGNTEAFF | TGTGCCAGCTCTCCCCAGGGATCCAAAGGGAACACTGAAGCTTTCTTT | . | . | TRBJ1-1 | TRBV18
CSAAGLGKSEETQYF | TGCAGTGCCGCGGGACTAGGGAAATCGGAAGAGACCCAGTACTTC | TRBD2 | . | TRBJ2-5 | TRBV20-1
CASSSLAGGVTDTQYF | TGTGCCAGCTCATCACTAGCGGGAGGAGTGACAGATACGCAGTATTTT | TRBD2 | . | TRBJ2-3 | TRBV18
CASSKREGREQYF | TGCGCCAGCAGCAAGCGGGAGGGCCGGGAGCAGTACTTC | TRBD2 | . | TRBJ2-7 | TRBV5-1
CSVGQGAGQPQHF | TGCAGCGTTGGACAGGGAGCGGGTCAGCCCCAGCATTTT | TRBD1 | . | TRBJ1-5 | TRBV29-1
CASTQSSYNSPLHF | TGTGCCAGCACCCAGAGCTCCTATAATTCACCCCTCCACTTT | . | . | TRBJ1-6 | TRBV6-2/TRBV6-3
CASSQVTGDTEAFF | TGTGCCAGCAGCCAAGTGACGGGGGACACTGAAGCTTTCTTT | . | . | TRBJ1-1 | TRBV3-1
CASSQDQRGYTF | TGTGCCAGCAGCCAAGATCAACGGGGCTACACCTTC | . | . | TRBJ1-2 | TRBV4-2
CATSRDRNEQYF | TGTGCCACCAGCAGAGATCGAAACGAGCAGTACTTC | . | . | TRBJ2-7 | TRBV15
CASSVAPDGVETEAFF | TGTGCCAGCAGCGTAGCTCCCGACGGGGTGGAAACTGAAGCTTTCTTT | . | . | TRBJ1-1 | TRBV9
CASSLSGTDEQYF | TGTGCCAGCAGTTTATCTGGGACGGACGAGCAGTACTTC | . | . | TRBJ2-7 | TRBV28
CSVVFNSGNTIYF | TGCAGCGTTGTCTTCAACTCTGGAAACACCATATATTTT | . | . | TRBJ1-3 | TRBV29-1
CASSYSSGRGFTIYF | TGTGCCAGCAGTTACTCGTCGGGCCGAGGGTTCACCATATATTTT | . | . | TRBJ1-3 | TRBV6-5